Listed here are 21 T cell receptor beta chains from one sample, sequenced in a study of cytomegalovirus exposure and HLA in healthy donors (dated by TCRdb to the late 2010s). Library construction relied on the immunoSEQ multiplex PCR assay. For the multiplex PCR, a mixture combining 60 forward primers for TCR Vbeta segments and 13 reverse primers for TCR Jbeta segments was used. TCRdb provides this immuneACCESS table in a form limited to in-frame rearrangements. Some clones are lacking; in checked studies, under half of them reflect an unresolved V gene, and why the rest are absent is not known. The sample yields hundreds of thousands of clones; approximately 79% were counted once. The top ten hold 0.22% of the sample. The sample taken for sequencing was PBMCs. These receptor sequences come from a girl aged 2-10 years in good health and CMV-seronegative.

The chain is built from TRBV19 and TRBJ1-2, with 9 bases that match TRBD1. The junction had 14 bases not matched to a gene; V was cut back by 4 bases and J by 8 bases. The CDR3 sequence is 16 residues long. Germline CDR1 is LNHDA and CDR2 is SQIVND (reference sequence). The CDR3 bases are TGTGCCAGTAGTACACATGGGAACGGACAGGGGTACGGCTACACCTTC. It yields the protein CASSTHGNGQGYGYTF.

This chain joins TRBV7-2 and TRBJ1-1; 7 bases match TRBD1. Germline CDR1 and CDR2: SGHTA and FQGNSA. The CDR3 is 13 residues long. The V segment lost 5 bases and the J segment 11 bases; nucleotides outside the gene matches: 11. The CDR3 DNA reads TGTGCCAGCAGCAAGAGTAGTGGCAGGGGGGCTTTCTTT. This encodes CASSKSSGRGAFF.

The CDR3 sequence is CASSSPWTGDTQYF. CDR3 in DNA: TGTGCCAGCAGTTCCCCCTGGACAGGCGATACGCAGTATTTT. This rearrangement joins TRBV27 to TRBJ2-3; 7 bases fit TRBD1. Germline loops: CDR1 MNHEY, CDR2 SMNVEV (reference sequence). The CDR3 sequence is 14 residues long. V trimming: 4 bases; J trimming: 6 bases; junction bases outside the gene matches: 7.

V and J are TRBV9 and TRBJ2-1; possibly TRBD1 for D (5 bases). V was pared by 3 bases and J by 7 bases, with 11 bases between. This CDR3 is built from 13 residues. CDR1 is SGDLS, CDR2 YYNGEE, per germline. The CDR3 reads CASSEGKRNEQFF. The CDR3 coding sequence is TGTGCCAGCAGCGAGGGGAAGCGTAATGAGCAGTTCTTC.

The chain uses TRBV19 and TRBJ1-1, with 8 bases that match TRBD1. Looked up from germline, CDR1 is LNHDA and CDR2 is SQIVND (reference sequence). After removal of 7 bases from V and 4 bases from J, the junction contained 8 bases not matched to a gene. This CDR3 has 14 amino acids. The CDR3 region is CASKPGQDSTEAFF. The CDR3 DNA reads as TGTGCCAGTAAACCGGGACAGGACTCCACTGAAGCTTTCTTT. The complete variable domain, with remaining parts taken from reference TRBV19 and TRBJ1-1, reads DGGITQSPKYLFRKEGQNVTLSCEQNLNHDAMYWYRQDPGQGLRLIYYSQIVNDFQKGDIAEGYSVSREKKESFPLTVTSAQKNPTAFYLCASKPGQDSTEAFFGQGTRLTVV.

V usage is TRBV6-5 and J usage is TRBJ2-4, with TRBD2 matching 7 bases. This CDR3 spans 15 amino acids. Germline V lookup: CDR1 MNHEY, CDR2 SVGAGI. V shed 6 bases and J 0 bases; nucleotides not matched to a gene: 5. In nucleotides, the CDR3 is TGTGCCAGCAGGCAGAGCGGGACAGCCAAAAACATTCAGTACTTC. Its protein product is CASRQSGTAKNIQYF.

The chain carries TRBV30 and TRBJ1-1; 8 bases map to TRBD1. This CDR3 region has 15 residues. Germline V gives CDR1 GTSNPN, CDR2 SVGIG (reference sequence). V lost 4 bases and J lost 4; bases outside the gene matches: 11. The CDR3 DNA follows: TGTGCCTGGAAAATTACAGGGGGACGGGGCACTGAAGCTTTCTTT. Translated: CAWKITGGRGTEAFF.

The chain joins TRBV6-5 to TRBJ1-1; 7 bases fit TRBD1. CDR3 size: 14 residues. V lost 8 bases, J lost 3 bases, and 9 bases stayed unmatched. CDR1 is MNHEY and CDR2 is SVGAGI in the germline V gene. The CDR3 DNA follows: TGTGCCAGCGGTCGTCTAGGGGGCGACACTGAAGCTTTCTTT. Its protein product is CASGRLGGDTEAFF.

V and J are TRBV5-4 and TRBJ1-5, with 8 bases that match TRBD1. CDR1 and CDR2 (germline): SGHNT, YYREEE (reference sequence). The CDR3 is 14 amino acids. Trimming removed 2 bases from V and 5 bases from J; junction bases left unmatched: 3. CDR3 in DNA: TGTGCCAGCAGCTTATCAGGGGGCGATCAGCCCCAGCATTTT. Translating it yields CASSLSGGDQPQHF.

The chain has TRBV10-3 and TRBJ2-2; weak D call: TRBD2 (6 bases). CDR3 length equals 14 residues. Germline V gene lookup returns CDR1 ENHRY and CDR2 SYGVKD. Trimming stripped 10 bases from V and 0 bases from J, with 12 bases between. CDR3 coding DNA: TGTGCCACCCACGGGGGATCGAACACCGGGGAGCTGTTTTTT. Encoded protein: CATHGGSNTGELFF.

This chain links TRBV7-8 with TRBJ2-1, with 8 bases fitting TRBD1. This CDR3 is built from 12 residues. With 5 bases clipped from V and 14 bases from J, the junction kept 8 bases outside the gene matches. CDR1 and CDR2 from the germline V gene are SGHVS and FQNEAQ. CDR3 bases: TGTGCCAGCAGCGTATCCGGGACAGGCAAGTTCTTC. This codes for CASSVSGTGKFF.

CDR3 bases: TGTGCCAGCAGCGAGGGGGGGCAGATCTACGAGCAGTACTTC. As protein: CASSEGGQIYEQYF. V is TRBV9 and J is TRBJ2-7, with D tentatively TRBD2 (7 bases). This CDR3 comprises 14 residues. CDR1 and CDR2 (germline): SGDLS, YYNGEE. V lost 3 bases, J lost 3 bases, and 13 bases lay in between.

This chain joins TRBV25-1 and TRBJ2-1; TRBD2 matches 7 bases. V lost 5 bases to trimming and J lost 10 bases; unmatched junction nucleotides: 17. Looked up from germline, CDR1 is MGHDK and CDR2 is SYGVNS. There are 16 residues in the CDR3. The CDR3 region has the DNA TGTGCCAGCAGTCCGAAGCTAGCGGAGGCCGTGAACGAGCAGTTCTTC. Protein product: CASSPKLAEAVNEQFF.

Only a few counts were recorded for this clone. V is TRBV5-4 and J is TRBJ2-1, with 8 positions matching TRBD2. CDR3 length equals 13 residues. The germline CDR1 and CDR2 sequences are SGHNT and YYREEE (reference sequence). With 8 bases clipped from V and 7 bases from J, the junction kept 8 bases outside the gene matches. This chain's CDR3 is CARGTRGINEQFF. CDR3 sequence (DNA): TGTGCCAGAGGGACTAGAGGGATTAATGAGCAGTTCTTC.

J is TRBJ2-7 and V is TRBV28, with 11 bases matching TRBD2. The CDR3 contains 14 residues. V shed 7 bases and J 4 bases; nucleotides not matched to a gene: 6. The germline CDR1 and CDR2 sequences are MDHEN and SYDVKM. CDR3 in DNA: TGTGCCAGCACAAGACTAGCGGGATCTTACGAGCAGTACTTC. It specifies CASTRLAGSYEQYF. The full variable domain, rest sourced from reference TRBV28 and TRBJ2-7, is DVKVTQSSRYLVKRTGEKVFLECVQDMDHENMFWYRQDPGLGLRLIYFSYDVKMKEKGDIPEGYSVSREKKERFSLILESASTNQTSMYLCASTRLAGSYEQYFGPGTRLTVT.

This rearrangement joins TRBV7-8 to TRBJ2-7; 8 bases fit TRBD2. After removal of 1 base from V and 5 bases from J, the junction contained 16 bases not matched to a gene. The V gene's germline CDR1 is SGHVS and CDR2 FQNEAQ. The CDR3 is made up of 18 amino acids. CDR3 nucleotides: TGTGCCAGCAGCTTAGTAGTGGCCGGGGGGGGCGCCTTGGACGAGCAGTACTTC. It encodes CASSLVVAGGGALDEQYF. The complete variable domain, with remaining parts taken from reference TRBV7-8 and TRBJ2-7, reads GAGVSQSPRYKVAKRGQDVALRCDPISGHVSLFWYQQALGQGPEFLTYFQNEAQLDKSGLPSDRFFAERPEGSVSTLKIQRTQQEDSAVYLCASSLVVAGGGALDEQYFGPGTRLTVT.

V and J are TRBV6-1 and TRBJ2-7; D may be TRBD1 (5 bases). V was shortened by 3 bases and J by 2 bases, with 17 bases between the two germline ends. Germline V CDR1 and CDR2: MNHNS, SASEGT. The CDR3 loop spans 16 amino acids. The CDR3, as DNA: TGTGCCAGCAGTGATATCGGATCCACAGGTACCTACGAGCAGTACTTC. The encoded protein is CASSDIGSTGTYEQYF.

The V gene is TRBV6-6, the J gene TRBJ1-2, with 10 bases lining up with TRBD1. V lost 6 bases and J lost 4; bases outside the gene matches: 5. The CDR3 covers 14 residues. The V gene's germline CDR1 is MNHNY and CDR2 SVGAGI (reference sequence). CDR3 sequence reads: CASSNDRGPYGYTF. In DNA form, the CDR3 reads TGTGCCAGCAGCAACGACAGGGGGCCCTATGGCTACACCTTC.

This chain uses TRBV10-3 with TRBJ2-1; the D is unclear. The CDR3 contains 11 residues. The ends were cut back, 4 bases at V and 7 bases at J, with 5 bases in the middle. The germline V gene encodes CDR1 ENHRY and CDR2 SYGVKD. The CDR3 is CAISASNEQFF. In DNA form, the CDR3 reads TGTGCCATCAGTGCCAGTAATGAGCAGTTCTTC.

The chain combines TRBV12-5 with TRBJ1-4; 10 positions agree with TRBD1. There are 14 residues in the CDR3. The J segment lost 8 bases and the V segment lost 5 bases, leaving 5 bases of the junction unmatched. In germline, CDR1 is LGHNT, CDR2 FRNRAP. The CDR3, as DNA: TGTGCTAGTGGTACCGGGACAGGGGTCGAAAAACTGTTTTTT. It translates to CASGTGTGVEKLFF. The full variable domain, rest sourced from reference TRBV12-5 and TRBJ1-4, is DARVTQTPRHKVTEMGQEVTMRCQPILGHNTVFWYRQTMMQGLELLAYFRNRAPLDDSGMPKDRFSAEMPDATLATLKIQPSEPRDSAVYFCASGTGTGVEKLFFGSGTQLSVL.

The chain joins TRBV11-2 to TRBJ1-5; D gene uncertain. Germline lookup yields CDR1 SGHAT and CDR2 FQNNGV. The V and J ends lost 4 bases and 2 bases respectively, with 6 bases between them. The CDR3 totals 13 residues. The CDR3 sequence: CASSSYGNQPQHF. The CDR3 DNA reads as TGTGCCAGCAGCTCCTATGGCAATCAGCCCCAGCATTTT. Combining the CDR3 with reference TRBV11-2 and TRBJ1-5 gives the whole variable domain EAGVAQSPRYKIIEKRQSVAFWCNPISGHATLYWYQQILGQGPKLLIQFQNNGVVDDSQLPKDRFSAERLKGVDSTLKIQPAKLEDSAVYLCASSSYGNQPQHFGDGTRLSIL.